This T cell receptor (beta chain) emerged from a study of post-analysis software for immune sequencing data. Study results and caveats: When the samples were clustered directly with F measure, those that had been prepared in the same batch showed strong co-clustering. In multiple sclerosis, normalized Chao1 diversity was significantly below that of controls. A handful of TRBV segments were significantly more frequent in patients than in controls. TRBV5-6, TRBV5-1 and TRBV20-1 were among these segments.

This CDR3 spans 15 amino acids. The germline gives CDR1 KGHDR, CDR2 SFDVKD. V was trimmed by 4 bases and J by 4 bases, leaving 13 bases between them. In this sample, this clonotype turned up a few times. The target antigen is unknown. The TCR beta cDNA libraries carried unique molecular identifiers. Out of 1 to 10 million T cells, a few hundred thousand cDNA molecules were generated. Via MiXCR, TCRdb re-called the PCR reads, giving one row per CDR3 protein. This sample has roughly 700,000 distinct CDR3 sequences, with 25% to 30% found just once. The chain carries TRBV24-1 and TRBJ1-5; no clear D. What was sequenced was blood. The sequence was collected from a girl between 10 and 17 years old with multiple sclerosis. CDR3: CATSDPRRGNQPQHF. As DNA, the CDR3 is TGTGCCACCAGTGACCCTCGTCGTGGTAATCAGCCCCAGCATTTT.